The rows below give T cell receptor beta chains drawn from one sample of a study of CD8 T cells in ankylosing spondylitis. TCRdb fed the 5' RACE reads into MiXCR, producing one record per CDR3 protein. The sample shows a few hundred thousand distinct CDR3 sequences, 15% to 20% of them seen only once. Sequencing used blood, either unsorted or a sorted T cell fraction (not recorded which). The receptors shown here come from a male donor with ankylosing spondylitis. Both conserved end residues are part of each CDR3. Each record gives: J gene, V gene, CDR3 length, clone size, D gene, CDR3 protein, CDR3 DNA. D genes are given only for firm matches. Expanded clones are given a class, and other clones once, few, many or no size at all.

TRBJ2-1 TRBV24-1 15 NA NA CATSDFRDGNNEQFF TGTGCCACCAGTGATTTCCGGGACGGAAACAATGAGCAGTTCTTC
TRBJ2-1 TRBV3-1 16 few NA CASSQGWGVEYNEQFF TGTGCCAGCAGCCAGGGGTGGGGCGTTGAGTACAATGAGCAGTTCTTC
TRBJ2-2 TRBV4-1 15 few NA CASSQETVYTGELFF TGCGCCAGCAGCCAAGAAACAGTATACACCGGGGAGCTGTTTTTT
TRBJ2-2 TRBV2 18 NA NA CASSPRRFETSGSGELFF TGTGCCAGCAGCCCCCGCCGGTTCGAGACTTCGGGGTCCGGGGAGCTGTTTTTT
TRBJ1-5 TRBV19 13 NA NA CASDERGNQPQHF TGTGCCAGTGATGAAAGGGGCAATCAGCCCCAGCATTTT
TRBJ1-4 TRBV4-1 18 NA TRBD1 CASSRIPGQGALSEKLFF TGCGCCAGCAGCCGAATTCCGGGACAGGGGGCTCTTAGTGAAAAACTGTTTTTT
TRBJ2-3 TRBV7-9 16 NA NA CASPPVPSDVTDTQYF TGTGCCAGCCCCCCCGTTCCTAGCGACGTAACAGATACGCAGTATTTT
TRBJ2-1 TRBV7-9 15 many NA CASIAEGISYNEQFF TGTGCCAGCATCGCGGAAGGGATCTCCTACAATGAGCAGTTCTTC
TRBJ2-1 TRBV9 13 few NA CASSVSPGNEQFF TGTGCCAGCAGCGTCTCCCCGGGAAATGAGCAGTTCTTC
TRBJ1-1 TRBV5-1 13 NA NA CASSLEGGSEAFF TGCGCCAGCAGCTTGGAAGGGGGTTCTGAAGCTTTCTTT
TRBJ1-1 TRBV5-6 15 few TRBD1 CASSPSRGLGTEAFF TGTGCCAGCAGCCCATCCAGGGGGCTGGGCACTGAAGCTTTCTTT